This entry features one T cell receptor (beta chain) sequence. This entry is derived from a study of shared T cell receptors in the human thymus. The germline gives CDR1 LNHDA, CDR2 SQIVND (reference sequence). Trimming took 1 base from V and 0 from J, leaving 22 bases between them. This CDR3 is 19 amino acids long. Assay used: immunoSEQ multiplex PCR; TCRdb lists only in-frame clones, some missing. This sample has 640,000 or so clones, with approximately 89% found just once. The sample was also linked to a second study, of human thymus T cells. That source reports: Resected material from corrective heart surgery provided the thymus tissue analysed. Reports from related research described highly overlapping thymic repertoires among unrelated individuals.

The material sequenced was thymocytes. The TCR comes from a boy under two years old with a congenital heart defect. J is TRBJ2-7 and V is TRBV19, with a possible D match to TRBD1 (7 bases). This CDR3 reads CASSIATGVRGGLSYEQYF. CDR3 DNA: TGTGCCAGTAGTATAGCTACAGGGGTTCGAGGGGGACTCTCCTACGAGCAGTACTTC.